This T cell receptor beta chain appears in the sequencing data of a study of memory CD4+ T cells and cytomegalovirus serostatus (dated by TCRdb to between 2017 and 2020). Looking at the study overall: A total of some 33 healthy Belgian adults, of whom 9 were CMV seropositive and about 25 were CMV seronegative, were included in the cohort. To replicate a published TCR-based CMV serostatus classifier, the study sequenced CD4+ memory TCRbeta repertoires from a Belgian cohort whose cytomegalovirus serostatus was known. Overall study results and their limits: On the Belgian cohort, the classifier based on the original framework reached a median bootstrapped AUC of 0.95, with a 95% CI of 0.76-1.00. The results were interpreted as suggesting that the CMV-associated TCR signature is largely present in the CD4+ memory repertoire. Only CD4+CD45RO+ memory cells were sequenced, in contrast to the original study, in which naive and memory CD4+ and CD8+ populations were covered. Of roughly 170 previously reported CMV-associated TCRbeta sequences, over 65 appeared in the CD4+ memory repertoires, each in one to five individuals. CMV serostatus prediction reached a median bootstrapped AUC of about 0.94 with the original framework and 0.75 to 0.92 with a US-trained random forest.

CDR1 is given as KGHSH and CDR2 as LQKENI, both from the germline V gene. V loses 2 bases of germline sequence and J loses 4 bases, and the interval between the two ends is 6 bases. CDR3 length: 13 amino acids, cysteine to phenylalanine. Just CDR3 DNA is preserved here, 39 bases in frame from base 1. Points on this clone: Its antigen is unknown. Base qualities are missing; no much larger clone stands one base away.

The Quick-DNA Microprep Kit was used to extract genomic DNA from the sorted cells. Amplification of TCRbeta DNA was done with the immunoSEQ hsTCRbeta kit, following the protocol from the manufacturer. TCRbeta libraries were sequenced on an Illumina MiSeq instrument. In the paper's pipeline: Following removal of out-of-frame sequences, around 2,300,000 distinct TCRbeta sequences were retained, with an average of about 70,000 per individual. Each individual was scored according to the count of 164 previously reported CMV-associated TCRbeta sequences and the total productive distinct TCRbeta count. A beta-binomial model was reimplemented in Python, and scikit-learn random forests with default parameters were trained on data from the US cohort. Classifier performance on the Belgian cohort was reported as the median AUC with percentile confidence intervals calculated over 10,000 bootstrap iterations. The table was pulled from immuneACCESS by TCRdb, which kept in-frame rearrangements only. Such tables lose some clones; where checked, under half of the loss comes from unresolved V genes, and the rest has no known cause. Clonal size and the V and J genes are those of that table, whereas D and trimming came from the DNA. For this sample the table gives tens of thousands of clones, of which roughly three quarters were detected only once. The top ten clones comprise less than 0.6% of the sample.

A FACSAria II was used to sort memory CD4+ T cells, defined as single viable CD3+CD4+CD8-CD45RO+ cells. CMV serostatus was determined using a Roche Elecsys assay that detects serum IgG against CMV pp150, pp28, p38 and p52. Once the samples were thawed, total CD4+ T cells were enriched through positive selection using CD4 magnetic microbeads. Samples originated from another study that specifically interrogated the CD4+ T cell memory repertoire. Following standard operating procedures, peripheral blood mononuclear cells were isolated and cryopreserved, while serum was kept at -80 degrees C. The staining used CD3-PerCP (BW264/56), CD4-APC (RPA-T4), CD45RO-PE (UCHT1) and CD8-Pacific Orange (3B5) antibodies, and Sytox blue was used to exclude non-viable cells.

The sample taken for sequencing was memory CD4+ T cells from blood. The TCR comes from an adult in good health and CMV-seronegative. This receptor chain uses TRBV18 and TRBJ1-5, with the D gene not clear enough to name. The DNA reads as follows: TGTGCCAGCTCACCATCGGGGAATCAGCCCCAGCATTTT. It is translated as CASSPSGNQPQHF.